These T cell receptor beta chains were read from a single sample in a study of beta chain features in type 1 diabetes. Measured with immunoSEQ multiplex PCR; TCRdb has only the in-frame clones, and not every one. The sample consists of about 270,000 clones, 13% to 15% of them appearing once. The sequenced material came from naive CD4+ T cells from blood. Receptors originate from a man aged 25-45 years with type 1 diabetes. Each CDR3 is given with its conserved first and last residue. The order of the fields is D gene, clone size, J gene, V gene, CDR3 protein, CDR3 DNA. The D gene is left open where the match is weak. Clone sizes are given selectively: once, few, many, or a class where the clone is expanded.

D gene: TRBD2; clone size: .; J gene: TRBJ2-7; V gene: TRBV6-5; CDR3 protein: CASSYSVSGTSYEQYF; CDR3 DNA: TGTGCCAGCAGTTACTCGGTTAGCGGGACCTCCTACGAGCAGTACTTC
D gene: TRBD1; clone size: .; J gene: TRBJ1-2; V gene: TRBV6-5; CDR3 protein: CAATRTGGDGYTF; CDR3 DNA: TGTGCCGCCACGAGGACAGGGGGCGATGGCTACACCTTC
D gene: .; clone size: few; J gene: TRBJ2-7; V gene: TRBV11-2; CDR3 protein: CASSTTGNSYEQYF; CDR3 DNA: TGTGCCAGCAGCACAACAGGGAACTCCTACGAGCAGTACTTC
D gene: .; clone size: .; J gene: TRBJ1-1; V gene: TRBV29-1; CDR3 protein: CSVDQSPVNTEAFF; CDR3 DNA: TGCAGCGTTGATCAATCACCAGTTAACACTGAAGCTTTCTTT
D gene: .; clone size: few; J gene: TRBJ2-5; V gene: TRBV14; CDR3 protein: CASSQSSETQYF; CDR3 DNA: TGTGCCAGCAGCCAAAGTAGTGAGACCCAGTACTTC
D gene: .; clone size: .; J gene: TRBJ2-5; V gene: TRBV7-9; CDR3 protein: CASSLEPGGETQYF; CDR3 DNA: TGTGCCAGCAGCTTAGAACCCGGGGGAGAGACCCAGTACTTC
D gene: .; clone size: .; J gene: TRBJ1-5; V gene: TRBV5-1; CDR3 protein: CASSLSPGQPQHF; CDR3 DNA: TGCGCCAGCAGCTTATCACCAGGTCAGCCCCAGCATTTT
D gene: .; clone size: .; J gene: TRBJ2-5; V gene: TRBV9; CDR3 protein: CASSFDLQETQYF; CDR3 DNA: TGTGCCAGCAGCTTTGACTTACAAGAGACCCAGTACTTC
D gene: .; clone size: .; J gene: TRBJ1-3; V gene: TRBV18; CDR3 protein: CASSPQGLAGNTIYF; CDR3 DNA: TGTGCCAGCTCACCGCAGGGGCTTGCTGGAAACACCATATATTTT
D gene: TRBD2; clone size: .; J gene: TRBJ2-1; V gene: TRBV28; CDR3 protein: CASSWDGTSGSGSYNEQFF; CDR3 DNA: TGTGCCAGCAGTTGGGACGGGACTAGCGGGAGCGGGTCCTACAATGAGCAGTTCTTC
D gene: TRBD1; clone size: .; J gene: TRBJ2-7; V gene: TRBV4-3; CDR3 protein: CASSRSNLGQGVSYEQYF; CDR3 DNA: TGCGCCAGCAGCCGAAGCAACCTGGGACAGGGGGTCTCGTACGAGCAGTACTTC
D gene: TRBD1; clone size: few; J gene: TRBJ1-5; V gene: TRBV2; CDR3 protein: CASSGTGGNQPQHF; CDR3 DNA: TGTGCCAGCAGTGGGACAGGGGGGAATCAGCCCCAGCATTTT
D gene: TRBD1; clone size: few; J gene: TRBJ1-1; V gene: TRBV7-9; CDR3 protein: CASSLPGTNRGEAFF; CDR3 DNA: TGTGCCAGCAGCTTACCCGGTACCAACAGGGGAGAAGCTTTCTTT
D gene: .; clone size: few; J gene: TRBJ2-1; V gene: TRBV7-9; CDR3 protein: CASSTGSYNEQFF; CDR3 DNA: TGTGCCAGCAGCACGGGCTCCTACAATGAGCAGTTCTTC
D gene: .; clone size: few; J gene: TRBJ2-1; V gene: TRBV6-5; CDR3 protein: CASSYSPDYQGNEQFF; CDR3 DNA: TGTGCCAGCAGTTACTCACCGGACTACCAAGGGAATGAGCAGTTCTTC
D gene: .; clone size: .; J gene: TRBJ2-3; V gene: TRBV6-5; CDR3 protein: CASSYSEALTDTQYF; CDR3 DNA: TGTGCCAGCAGTTACTCGGAGGCCCTCACAGATACGCAGTATTTT
D gene: TRBD2; clone size: .; J gene: TRBJ2-7; V gene: TRBV7-9; CDR3 protein: CASTAGGPKVDAEQYF; CDR3 DNA: TGTGCCAGCACGGCGGGAGGGCCGAAGGTGGACGCCGAGCAGTACTTC
D gene: .; clone size: .; J gene: TRBJ2-5; V gene: TRBV28; CDR3 protein: CASSLRRLRRGISQETQYF; CDR3 DNA: TGTGCCAGCAGCCTAAGGCGGTTGAGGAGAGGCATCAGCCAAGAGACCCAGTACTTC
D gene: TRBD2; clone size: .; J gene: TRBJ2-7; V gene: TRBV2; CDR3 protein: CASSGASGVRNEQYF; CDR3 DNA: TGTGCCAGCAGTGGGGCTAGCGGGGTTCGAAACGAGCAGTACTTC
D gene: .; clone size: .; J gene: TRBJ1-1; V gene: TRBV5-1; CDR3 protein: CASSLDNSGSEAFF; CDR3 DNA: TGCGCCAGCAGCTTGGATAATTCAGGCTCTGAAGCTTTCTTT
D gene: TRBD1; clone size: few; J gene: TRBJ2-1; V gene: TRBV5-4; CDR3 protein: CASSLGDRGNNEQFF; CDR3 DNA: TGTGCCAGCAGCTTGGGGGACAGGGGTAACAATGAGCAGTTCTTC
D gene: TRBD2; clone size: .; J gene: TRBJ2-5; V gene: TRBV2; CDR3 protein: CASSQAGGGRETQYF; CDR3 DNA: TGTGCCAGCAGTCAAGCGGGAGGAGGACGGGAGACCCAGTACTTC
D gene: TRBD1; clone size: few; J gene: TRBJ2-7; V gene: TRBV18; CDR3 protein: CASSPGQSYEQYF; CDR3 DNA: TGTGCCAGCTCACCGGGACAGAGCTACGAGCAGTACTTC
D gene: .; clone size: .; J gene: TRBJ2-5; V gene: TRBV6-6; CDR3 protein: CASSRGLRGGGETQYF; CDR3 DNA: TGTGCCAGCAGTCGGGGCTTGCGGGGAGGGGGAGAGACCCAGTACTTC
D gene: TRBD2; clone size: .; J gene: TRBJ2-2; V gene: TRBV9; CDR3 protein: CASSVASGSSGELFF; CDR3 DNA: TGTGCCAGCAGCGTTGCTAGCGGGAGTTCCGGGGAGCTGTTTTTT
D gene: TRBD1; clone size: .; J gene: TRBJ2-7; V gene: TRBV28; CDR3 protein: CASRLGTGVSYEQYF; CDR3 DNA: TGTGCCAGCAGGCTAGGGACAGGAGTCTCCTACGAGCAGTACTTC
D gene: .; clone size: few; J gene: TRBJ1-4; V gene: TRBV28; CDR3 protein: CASQPGQQSREKLFF; CDR3 DNA: TGTGCCAGCCAACCGGGACAACAAAGTAGAGAAAAACTGTTTTTT
D gene: .; clone size: .; J gene: TRBJ1-5; V gene: TRBV2; CDR3 protein: CASSAVISNQPQHF; CDR3 DNA: TGTGCCAGCAGTGCAGTCATTTCAAATCAGCCCCAGCATTTT
D gene: .; clone size: .; J gene: TRBJ2-7; V gene: TRBV7-2; CDR3 protein: CASSLEIADYEQYF; CDR3 DNA: TGTGCCAGCAGCTTAGAAATAGCGGATTACGAGCAGTACTTC
D gene: .; clone size: .; J gene: TRBJ2-5; V gene: TRBV7-9; CDR3 protein: CASSLVGETQYF; CDR3 DNA: TGTGCCAGCAGCTTAGTCGGGGAGACCCAGTACTTC
D gene: TRBD1; clone size: .; J gene: TRBJ2-5; V gene: TRBV5-1; CDR3 protein: CASSFTGERRETQYF; CDR3 DNA: TGCGCCAGCAGCTTCACAGGGGAGAGGAGAGAGACCCAGTACTTC
D gene: .; clone size: few; J gene: TRBJ2-3; V gene: TRBV28; CDR3 protein: CASSFLTDTQYF; CDR3 DNA: TGTGCCAGCAGTTTTCTCACAGATACGCAGTATTTT
D gene: .; clone size: few; J gene: TRBJ2-1; V gene: TRBV19; CDR3 protein: CASTFQGSSYNEQFF; CDR3 DNA: TGTGCCAGTACATTCCAGGGGAGCTCCTACAATGAGCAGTTCTTC
D gene: .; clone size: few; J gene: TRBJ2-1; V gene: TRBV7-8; CDR3 protein: CASSSGTGGYNEQFF; CDR3 DNA: TGTGCCAGCAGCTCCGGGACTGGGGGGTACAATGAGCAGTTCTTC
D gene: .; clone size: .; J gene: TRBJ2-1; V gene: TRBV6-5; CDR3 protein: CASSYGGGGNEQFF; CDR3 DNA: TGTGCCAGCAGTTACGGTGGGGGAGGCAATGAGCAGTTCTTC
D gene: .; clone size: few; J gene: TRBJ1-2; V gene: TRBV19; CDR3 protein: CASTGQINYGYTF; CDR3 DNA: TGTGCCAGTACTGGACAGATAAACTATGGCTACACCTTC
D gene: TRBD2; clone size: .; J gene: TRBJ2-5; V gene: TRBV2; CDR3 protein: CASRKGTSGSVETQYF; CDR3 DNA: TGTGCCAGCAGAAAGGGGACTAGCGGGAGTGTAGAGACCCAGTACTTC
D gene: .; clone size: .; J gene: TRBJ1-2; V gene: TRBV7-3; CDR3 protein: CASSPTQGTGRYTF; CDR3 DNA: TGTGCCAGCAGCCCCACGCAAGGGACTGGTCGCTACACCTTC
D gene: TRBD1; clone size: .; J gene: TRBJ2-7; V gene: TRBV5-4; CDR3 protein: CASSTLQGAYEQYF; CDR3 DNA: TGTGCCAGCAGCACCCTACAGGGGGCCTACGAGCAGTACTTC
D gene: .; clone size: few; J gene: TRBJ2-7; V gene: TRBV9; CDR3 protein: CASSVDGQKSRYEQYF; CDR3 DNA: TGTGCCAGCAGCGTTGATGGACAGAAATCACGCTACGAGCAGTACTTC
D gene: TRBD1; clone size: few; J gene: TRBJ1-1; V gene: TRBV30; CDR3 protein: CAWSGRGRVAFF; CDR3 DNA: TGTGCCTGGAGTGGGAGGGGGCGCGTAGCTTTCTTT
D gene: TRBD2; clone size: few; J gene: TRBJ2-1; V gene: TRBV5-1; CDR3 protein: CASSPPLLAGGGEQFF; CDR3 DNA: TGCGCCAGCAGCCCTCCACTACTAGCGGGAGGAGGGGAGCAGTTCTTC
D gene: TRBD1; clone size: .; J gene: TRBJ2-1; V gene: TRBV5-1; CDR3 protein: CASSLAGQGAGNEQFF; CDR3 DNA: TGCGCCAGCAGCTTGGCGGGACAGGGGGCAGGGAATGAGCAGTTCTTC
D gene: .; clone size: .; J gene: TRBJ1-2; V gene: TRBV5-1; CDR3 protein: CASSPGPGTYGYTF; CDR3 DNA: TGCGCCAGCAGCCCCGGGCCGGGGACATATGGCTACACCTTC
D gene: TRBD1; clone size: few; J gene: TRBJ1-4; V gene: TRBV6-5; CDR3 protein: CASSYSSSGTGEKLFF; CDR3 DNA: TGTGCCAGCAGTTACTCGAGCTCCGGGACAGGGGAAAAACTGTTTTTT
D gene: TRBD2; clone size: few; J gene: TRBJ2-1; V gene: TRBV30; CDR3 protein: CAWVRGLAGFNEQFF; CDR3 DNA: TGTGCCTGGGTGAGGGGACTAGCGGGCTTTAATGAGCAGTTCTTC
D gene: TRBD1; clone size: few; J gene: TRBJ1-3; V gene: TRBV7-9; CDR3 protein: CASSLKGQQLYSGNTIYF; CDR3 DNA: TGTGCCAGCAGCCTTAAGGGACAGCAACTATACTCTGGAAACACCATATATTTT
D gene: .; clone size: .; J gene: TRBJ2-1; V gene: TRBV15; CDR3 protein: CATSRRDSATEQFF; CDR3 DNA: TGTGCCACCAGCAGAAGGGACTCGGCAACTGAGCAGTTCTTC
D gene: .; clone size: .; J gene: TRBJ1-1; V gene: TRBV28; CDR3 protein: CASRAGSADTEAFF; CDR3 DNA: TGTGCCAGCAGGGCGGGATCGGCGGACACTGAAGCTTTCTTT
D gene: .; clone size: .; J gene: TRBJ2-2; V gene: TRBV6-5; CDR3 protein: CASSYVRVLGELFF; CDR3 DNA: TGTGCCAGCAGTTACGTTCGGGTTCTGGGGGAGCTGTTTTTT
D gene: TRBD1; clone size: few; J gene: TRBJ1-1; V gene: TRBV30; CDR3 protein: CAWSFDRGTEAFF; CDR3 DNA: TGTGCCTGGTCTTTTGACAGGGGGACTGAAGCTTTCTTT
D gene: .; clone size: .; J gene: TRBJ1-1; V gene: TRBV28; CDR3 protein: CASSLDGGGNTEAFF; CDR3 DNA: TGTGCCAGCAGTTTAGACGGGGGGGGAAACACTGAAGCTTTCTTT
D gene: .; clone size: few; J gene: TRBJ2-1; V gene: TRBV6-4; CDR3 protein: CAIKTSRLNEQFF; CDR3 DNA: TGTGCCATCAAGACTAGTAGGTTAAATGAGCAGTTCTTC
D gene: .; clone size: .; J gene: TRBJ2-5; V gene: TRBV28; CDR3 protein: CASSLGGLGETQYF; CDR3 DNA: TGTGCCAGCAGTTTAGGAGGGTTGGGGGAGACCCAGTACTTC
D gene: TRBD2; clone size: few; J gene: TRBJ2-1; V gene: TRBV14; CDR3 protein: CASSLGLAGYNEQFF; CDR3 DNA: TGTGCCAGCAGCCTCGGACTAGCGGGTTACAATGAGCAGTTCTTC
D gene: .; clone size: few; J gene: TRBJ2-1; V gene: TRBV7-9; CDR3 protein: CASSLARGNEQFF; CDR3 DNA: TGTGCCAGCAGCTTAGCGCGGGGAAATGAGCAGTTCTTC
D gene: .; clone size: few; J gene: TRBJ2-2; V gene: TRBV6-5; CDR3 protein: CASSYGQPSNTGELFF; CDR3 DNA: TGTGCCAGCAGTTACGGGCAGCCTTCTAACACCGGGGAGCTGTTTTTT
D gene: .; clone size: .; J gene: TRBJ1-5; V gene: TRBV6-1; CDR3 protein: CASSSAGSNQPQHF; CDR3 DNA: TGTGCCAGCAGCAGCGCTGGCAGTAATCAGCCCCAGCATTTT